This T cell receptor beta chain was profiled in a study of cytomegalovirus exposure and HLA in healthy donors. On the study more broadly: The approximately 110 validation repertoires, a later analysis reported, used the same platform as the roughly 610 first-cohort repertoires. Study observations and caveats: CMV antigen specificity of three CMV-associated chains was confirmed in vitro. The classifier reportedly diagnosed cytomegalovirus status with high sensitivity and specificity. According to a subsequent analysis, TCR clusters identified in the first cohort showed a tendency to co-occur across the roughly 120 validation repertoires.

Assay: immunoSEQ multiplex PCR; the TCRdb copy retains only in-frame clones and omits some. Here the sample spans about 360,000 clones, roughly 85% being singletons. V lost 5 bases to trimming and J lost 7 bases; unmatched junction nucleotides: 15. Germline V gene sequence: CDR1 SGHAT, CDR2 FQNNGV. This CDR3 is 17 amino acids long. Comment on this clone: The antigen remains undetermined.

The chain couples TRBV11-2 to TRBJ2-7; 12 bases match TRBD2. Sequenced sample: PBMCs. This TCR was sampled from a woman aged 18-29 years in good health and CMV-seronegative. This CDR3 reads CASSGLAGPLGAGEQYF. The CDR3 bases are TGTGCCAGCAGCGGACTAGCGGGACCGTTAGGGGCCGGGGAGCAGTACTTC.